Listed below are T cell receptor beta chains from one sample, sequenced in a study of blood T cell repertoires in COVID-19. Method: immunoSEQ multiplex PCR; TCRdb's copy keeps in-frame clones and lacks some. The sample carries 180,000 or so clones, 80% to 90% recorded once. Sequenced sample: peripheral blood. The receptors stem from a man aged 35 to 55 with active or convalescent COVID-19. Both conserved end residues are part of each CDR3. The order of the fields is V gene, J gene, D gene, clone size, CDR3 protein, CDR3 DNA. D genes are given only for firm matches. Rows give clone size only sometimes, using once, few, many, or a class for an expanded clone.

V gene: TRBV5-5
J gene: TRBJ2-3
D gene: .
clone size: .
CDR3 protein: CASSLRDTQYF
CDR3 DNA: TGTGCCAGCAGCTTGCGGGATACGCAGTATTTT

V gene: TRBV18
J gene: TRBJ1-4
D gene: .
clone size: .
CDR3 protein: CASSSGETDEKLFF
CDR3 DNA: TGTGCCAGCTCGTCAGGGGAGACAGATGAAAAACTGTTTTTT

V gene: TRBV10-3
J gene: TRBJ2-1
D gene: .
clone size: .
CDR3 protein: CAISDRNSGDEQFF
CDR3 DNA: TGTGCCATCAGTGATAGGAACTCAGGCGATGAGCAGTTCTTC

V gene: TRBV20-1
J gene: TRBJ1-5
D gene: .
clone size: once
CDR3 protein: CSGGVRQPQHF
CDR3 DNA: TGCAGTGGGGGGGTCCGTCAGCCCCAGCATTTT

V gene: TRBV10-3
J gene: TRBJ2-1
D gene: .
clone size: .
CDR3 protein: CAIERGRQTPNEQFF
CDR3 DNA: TGTGCCATCGAGCGTGGCCGGCAGACCCCCAATGAGCAGTTCTTC

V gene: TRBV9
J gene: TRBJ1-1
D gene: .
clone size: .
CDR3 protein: CASSPRSGVTEAFF
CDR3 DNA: TGTGCCAGCAGCCCCAGATCAGGGGTCACTGAAGCTTTCTTT

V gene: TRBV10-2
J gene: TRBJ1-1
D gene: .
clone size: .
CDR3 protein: CASSESSVLQAFF
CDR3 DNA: TGCGCCAGCAGTGAGTCGTCAGTTCTTCAAGCTTTCTTT

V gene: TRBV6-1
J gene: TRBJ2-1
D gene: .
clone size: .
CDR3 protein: CASSESGSYNEQFF
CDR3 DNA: TGTGCCAGCAGTGAGAGCGGATCCTACAATGAGCAGTTCTTC

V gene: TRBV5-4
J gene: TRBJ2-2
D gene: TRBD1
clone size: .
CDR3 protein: CASSLFETGGFGGELFF
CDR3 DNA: TGTGCCAGCAGCTTGTTTGAGACAGGGGGGTTTGGCGGGGAGCTGTTTTTT

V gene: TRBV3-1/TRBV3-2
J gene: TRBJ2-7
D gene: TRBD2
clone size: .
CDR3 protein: CASSHFGTSPYEQYF
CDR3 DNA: TGTGCCAGCAGCCATTTTGGGACTAGTCCTTACGAGCAGTACTTC

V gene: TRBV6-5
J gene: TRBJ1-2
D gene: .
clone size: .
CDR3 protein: CASSTGTKSAF
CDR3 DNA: TGTGCCAGCAGTACCGGGACAAAGTCTGCCTTC

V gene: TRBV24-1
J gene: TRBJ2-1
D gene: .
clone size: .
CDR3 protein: CATSDSTGLEGNEQFF
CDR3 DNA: TGTGCCACCAGTGACTCGACAGGGTTGGAGGGCAATGAGCAGTTCTTC

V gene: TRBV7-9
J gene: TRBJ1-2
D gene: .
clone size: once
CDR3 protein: CASRGKTGGYTF
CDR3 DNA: TGTGCCAGCAGAGGGAAGACAGGAGGCTACACCTTC

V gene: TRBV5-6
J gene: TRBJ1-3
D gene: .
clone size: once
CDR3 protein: CASSLVGRTGNTIYF
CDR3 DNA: TGTGCCAGCAGCTTGGTCGGCAGGACTGGAAACACCATATATTTT

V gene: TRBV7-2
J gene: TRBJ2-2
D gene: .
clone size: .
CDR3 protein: CASSYARRTGELFF
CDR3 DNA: TGTGCCAGCAGCTATGCCCGCCGGACCGGGGAGCTGTTTTTT

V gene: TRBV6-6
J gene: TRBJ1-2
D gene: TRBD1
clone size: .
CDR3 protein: CASSRTGSYGYTF
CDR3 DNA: TGTGCCAGCAGTCGGACAGGGAGCTATGGCTACACCTTC

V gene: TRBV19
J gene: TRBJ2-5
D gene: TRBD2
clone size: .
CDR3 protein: CASSTLAGGGETQYF
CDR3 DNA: TGTGCCAGTAGTACGCTAGCGGGGGGAGGAGAGACCCAGTACTTC

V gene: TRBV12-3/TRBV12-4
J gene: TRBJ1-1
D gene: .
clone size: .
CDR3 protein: CASSGGITTEAFF
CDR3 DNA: TGTGCCAGCAGCGGGGGTATTACGACTGAAGCTTTCTTT

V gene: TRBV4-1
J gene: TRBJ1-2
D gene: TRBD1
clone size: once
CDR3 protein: CASSQDPGGLHGYTF
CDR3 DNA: TGCGCCAGCAGCCAAGATCCAGGGGGCTTGCATGGCTACACCTTC

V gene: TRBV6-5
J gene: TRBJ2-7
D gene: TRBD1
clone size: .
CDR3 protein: CASSSQGAGEQYF
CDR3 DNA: TGTGCCAGCAGTTCACAGGGGGCCGGGGAGCAGTACTTC

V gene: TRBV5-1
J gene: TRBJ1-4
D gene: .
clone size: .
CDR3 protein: CASSSQGPNEKLFF
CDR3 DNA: TGCGCCAGCAGCTCACAGGGACCTAATGAAAAACTGTTTTTT

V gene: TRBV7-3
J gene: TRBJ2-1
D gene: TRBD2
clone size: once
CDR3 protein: CASSPDRGYLAGGKFNEQFF
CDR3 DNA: TGTGCCAGCAGCCCGGACCGAGGCTACCTAGCGGGGGGAAAATTCAATGAGCAGTTCTTC

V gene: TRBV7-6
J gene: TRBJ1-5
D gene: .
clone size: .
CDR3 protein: CASSYFTGPQHF
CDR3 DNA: TGTGCCAGCAGCTACTTCACGGGGCCCCAGCATTTT

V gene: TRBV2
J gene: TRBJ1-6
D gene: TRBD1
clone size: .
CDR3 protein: CASSDTGGISPLHF
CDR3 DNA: TGTGCCAGCAGTGACACAGGGGGAATTTCACCCCTCCACTTT

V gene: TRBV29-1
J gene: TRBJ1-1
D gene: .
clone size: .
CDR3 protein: CSVEGARNTEAFF
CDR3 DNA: TGCAGCGTTGAAGGGGCAAGGAACACTGAAGCTTTCTTT

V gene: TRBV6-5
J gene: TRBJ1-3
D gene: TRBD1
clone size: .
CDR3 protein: CASRPQGAAGNTIYF
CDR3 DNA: TGTGCCAGCAGGCCCCAGGGGGCGGCTGGAAACACCATATATTTT

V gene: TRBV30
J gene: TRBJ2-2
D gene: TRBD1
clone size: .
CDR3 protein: CAWLGQQYTGELFF
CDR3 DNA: TGTGCCTGGCTGGGACAGCAGTACACCGGGGAGCTGTTTTTT

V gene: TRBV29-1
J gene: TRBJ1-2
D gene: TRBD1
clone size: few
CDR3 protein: CSVSTGPTAGYTF
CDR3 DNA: TGCAGCGTTTCGACAGGGCCTACCGCTGGCTACACCTTC

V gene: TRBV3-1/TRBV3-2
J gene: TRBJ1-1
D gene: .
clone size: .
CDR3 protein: CASSQLKGAVAFF
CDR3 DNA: TGTGCCAGCAGCCAACTGAAGGGAGCGGTAGCTTTCTTT

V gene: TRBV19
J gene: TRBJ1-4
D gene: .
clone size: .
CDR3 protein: CASSMVGGNEKLFF
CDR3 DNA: TGTGCCAGTAGTATGGTTGGGGGCAACGAAAAACTGTTTTTT

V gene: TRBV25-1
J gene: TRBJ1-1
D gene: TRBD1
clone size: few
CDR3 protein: CASREQGLNKAFF
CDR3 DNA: TGTGCCAGCAGAGAACAGGGGCTTAATAAGGCTTTCTTT

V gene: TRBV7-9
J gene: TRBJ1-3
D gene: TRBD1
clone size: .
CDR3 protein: CASSPPGQRSGGNTIYF
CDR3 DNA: TGTGCCAGCAGCCCCCCGGGACAGCGATCTGGGGGAAACACCATATATTTT

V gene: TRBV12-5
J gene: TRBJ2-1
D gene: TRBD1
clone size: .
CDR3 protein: CASGSPGQGIREQFF
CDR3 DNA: TGTGCTAGTGGTTCCCCGGGACAGGGGATTCGTGAGCAGTTCTTC

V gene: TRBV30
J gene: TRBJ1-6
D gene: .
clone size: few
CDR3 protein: CAWSVPGEPNSPLHF
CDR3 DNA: TGTGCCTGGAGTGTCCCCGGAGAACCAAATTCACCCCTCCACTTT

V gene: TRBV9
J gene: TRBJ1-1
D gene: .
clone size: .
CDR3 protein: CASTSVGDNTEAFF
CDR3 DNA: TGTGCCAGCACCTCGGTCGGGGATAACACTGAAGCTTTCTTT

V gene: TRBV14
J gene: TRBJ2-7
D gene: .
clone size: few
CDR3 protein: CASSHSYEQYF
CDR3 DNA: TGTGCCAGCAGCCATTCTTACGAGCAGTACTTC

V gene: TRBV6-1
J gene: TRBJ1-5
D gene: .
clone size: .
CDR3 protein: CASSASGGGRLDQPQHF
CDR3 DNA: TGTGCCAGCAGTGCGTCCGGGGGTGGGAGGCTGGATCAGCCCCAGCATTTT

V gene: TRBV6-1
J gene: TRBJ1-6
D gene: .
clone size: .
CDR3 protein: CASSEGPGLYNSPLHF
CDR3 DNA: TGTGCCAGCAGTGAAGGGCCTGGACTGTACAATTCACCCCTCCACTTT

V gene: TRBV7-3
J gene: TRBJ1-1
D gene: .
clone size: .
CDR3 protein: CASSLDSNTEAFF
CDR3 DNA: TGTGCCAGCAGCCTGGACAGTAACACTGAAGCTTTCTTT

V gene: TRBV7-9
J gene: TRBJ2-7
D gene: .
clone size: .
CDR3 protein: CASSLGRGEEQYF
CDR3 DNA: TGTGCCAGCAGCTTAGGTAGGGGTGAGGAGCAGTACTTC

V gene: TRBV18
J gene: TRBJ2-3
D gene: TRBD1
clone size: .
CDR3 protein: CASSPPGVGDRVTDTQYF
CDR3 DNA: TGTGCCAGCTCACCGCCAGGGGTAGGGGACAGGGTCACAGATACGCAGTATTTT